This section outlines one TCR beta chain sequence together with its context. CDR3 length: 14 amino acids. With V trimmed by 0 bases and J by 13 bases, 8 bases remained unmatched. CDR1 and CDR2 from the germline V gene are SGHVS and FQNEAQ. Using immunoSEQ multiplex PCR, the repertoire was profiled, and TCRdb retains in-frame clones only, with some absent. The sample has around 54,000 clones; over 90% are singletons. This sample was included in a study of T cell changes during pregnancy in multiple sclerosis. The clonotype originates from a female donor in good health, enrolled as a control in a pregnancy study. This sample comprised CD4+ T cells from peripheral blood mononuclear cells, obtained after pregnancy. The J gene is TRBJ2-2, the V gene TRBV7-8, with TRBD2 matching 7 bases. The CDR3 sequence is CASSLAELALGLFF. The CDR3, as DNA: TGTGCCAGCAGCTTAGCCGAACTAGCGCTTGGGCTGTTTTTT.